Listed below are T cell receptor beta chains from one sample, sequenced in a study of response to subunit inactivated influenza vaccine. TCRdb reprocessed the RT-PCR reads with MiXCR, giving one entry per CDR3 protein. The sample contains 560,000 or so distinct CDR3 sequences, approximately 7.7% of which appear only once. The source material was PBMCs from blood, sampled less than 30 months after vaccination. These receptors originate from a man aged 50 to 69 who received an inactivated influenza vaccine. CDR3s include the opening cysteine and the closing phenylalanine or tryptophan. Each record gives: CDR3 protein, J gene, V gene.

CDR3 protein: CASSLSGRPGEKLFF
J gene: TRBJ1-4
V gene: TRBV5-6

CDR3 protein: CASSLDWGTEQYF
J gene: TRBJ2-7
V gene: TRBV5-1

CDR3 protein: CSASPHSGRGLRLYYEQYF
J gene: TRBJ2-7
V gene: TRBV20-1

CDR3 protein: CSSISPAQHGGKNIQYF
J gene: TRBJ2-4
V gene: TRBV20-1

CDR3 protein: CASSQVGFTGELFF
J gene: TRBJ2-2
V gene: TRBV4-1

CDR3 protein: CASSRLKDTQYF
J gene: TRBJ2-3
V gene: TRBV6-2/TRBV6-3

CDR3 protein: CASIAGNTEAFF
J gene: TRBJ1-1
V gene: TRBV25-1

CDR3 protein: CASSRDRALSTDTQYF
J gene: TRBJ2-3
V gene: TRBV12-3/TRBV12-4

CDR3 protein: CASSSTGASGIYEQYF
J gene: TRBJ2-7
V gene: TRBV3-1

CDR3 protein: CASSLGPDYGTEAFF
J gene: TRBJ1-1
V gene: TRBV5-1

CDR3 protein: CSARGDRGPYEQYF
J gene: TRBJ2-7
V gene: TRBV20-1

CDR3 protein: CASSFTRVGANVLTF
J gene: TRBJ2-6
V gene: TRBV12-3/TRBV12-4

CDR3 protein: CASSQEGTSGGKNEQFF
J gene: TRBJ2-1
V gene: TRBV4-1

CDR3 protein: CASSLYSENNEQFF
J gene: TRBJ2-1
V gene: TRBV12-3/TRBV12-4

CDR3 protein: CSVEETRGDTQYF
J gene: TRBJ2-3
V gene: TRBV29-1

CDR3 protein: CASQDGSGNTIYF
J gene: TRBJ1-3
V gene: TRBV5-1

CDR3 protein: CSAREAQGGMETQYF
J gene: TRBJ2-5
V gene: TRBV20-1

CDR3 protein: CSVEVGRSTYEQYF
J gene: TRBJ2-7
V gene: TRBV29-1

CDR3 protein: CATSDPAPDVKTGVLGTDTQYF
J gene: TRBJ2-3
V gene: TRBV24-1

CDR3 protein: CASSRSVAGGLTGELFF
J gene: TRBJ2-2
V gene: TRBV7-9

CDR3 protein: CASSLEGAEQYF
J gene: TRBJ2-7
V gene: TRBV5-1

CDR3 protein: CASSPMGTGSSPLHF
J gene: TRBJ1-6
V gene: TRBV7-2

CDR3 protein: CSARVLYEQYF
J gene: TRBJ2-7
V gene: TRBV20-1

CDR3 protein: CASSLLTGGPETQYF
J gene: TRBJ2-5
V gene: TRBV7-9

CDR3 protein: CASSTSPVETQYF
J gene: TRBJ2-5
V gene: TRBV6-2/TRBV6-3

CDR3 protein: CASRYSFGVNQPQHF
J gene: TRBJ1-5
V gene: TRBV12-3/TRBV12-4

CDR3 protein: CASSLSWNQPQHF
J gene: TRBJ1-5
V gene: TRBV5-1

CDR3 protein: CASSLELLAGAGNNEQFF
J gene: TRBJ2-1
V gene: TRBV11-2

CDR3 protein: CSARDLAGRSYNEQFF
J gene: TRBJ2-1
V gene: TRBV20-1

CDR3 protein: CASSLLREANEQFF
J gene: TRBJ2-1
V gene: TRBV5-1

CDR3 protein: CASRGETNEQFF
J gene: TRBJ2-1
V gene: TRBV28

CDR3 protein: CSARGPRTGGGEQYF
J gene: TRBJ2-7
V gene: TRBV20-1

CDR3 protein: CASSLTGKTQYF
J gene: TRBJ2-5
V gene: TRBV12-3/TRBV12-4

CDR3 protein: CATSDPGPQGNEQFF
J gene: TRBJ2-1
V gene: TRBV24-1

CDR3 protein: CSVAGGGNIQYF
J gene: TRBJ2-4
V gene: TRBV29-1

CDR3 protein: CASSYLPPQDSSYNEQFF
J gene: TRBJ2-1
V gene: TRBV27

CDR3 protein: CASIYLDRTQETQYF
J gene: TRBJ2-5
V gene: TRBV5-1

CDR3 protein: CASSTDETGSTDTQYF
J gene: TRBJ2-3
V gene: TRBV7-8

CDR3 protein: CASSTTGQQETQYF
J gene: TRBJ2-5
V gene: TRBV5-1

CDR3 protein: CASSQDYGTATYEQYF
J gene: TRBJ2-7
V gene: TRBV4-3

CDR3 protein: CASSQDAAGGYNEQFF
J gene: TRBJ2-1
V gene: TRBV4-3

CDR3 protein: CASRPGRGYEQYF
J gene: TRBJ2-7
V gene: TRBV12-3/TRBV12-4

CDR3 protein: CASSRTGFRETQYF
J gene: TRBJ2-5
V gene: TRBV7-2

CDR3 protein: CASSLSTTDTQYF
J gene: TRBJ2-3
V gene: TRBV18

CDR3 protein: CASSRITGDEQYF
J gene: TRBJ2-7
V gene: TRBV14

CDR3 protein: CASSLVLGEITDTQYF
J gene: TRBJ2-3
V gene: TRBV28

CDR3 protein: CASSQVQLAGGYNEQFF
J gene: TRBJ2-1
V gene: TRBV3-1

CDR3 protein: CASSRGGGLAGYEQFF
J gene: TRBJ2-1
V gene: TRBV13

CDR3 protein: CASSYSGTGKGEQYF
J gene: TRBJ2-7
V gene: TRBV5-1

CDR3 protein: CASSQDRRTANYGYTF
J gene: TRBJ1-2
V gene: TRBV4-1

CDR3 protein: CATRGGSSYEQYF
J gene: TRBJ2-7
V gene: TRBV10-3

CDR3 protein: CASGNNRGNSPLHF
J gene: TRBJ1-6
V gene: TRBV6-1

CDR3 protein: CSASDLGGSTYEQYF
J gene: TRBJ2-7
V gene: TRBV20-1

CDR3 protein: CSVTGGPGRGVGETQYF
J gene: TRBJ2-5
V gene: TRBV29-1